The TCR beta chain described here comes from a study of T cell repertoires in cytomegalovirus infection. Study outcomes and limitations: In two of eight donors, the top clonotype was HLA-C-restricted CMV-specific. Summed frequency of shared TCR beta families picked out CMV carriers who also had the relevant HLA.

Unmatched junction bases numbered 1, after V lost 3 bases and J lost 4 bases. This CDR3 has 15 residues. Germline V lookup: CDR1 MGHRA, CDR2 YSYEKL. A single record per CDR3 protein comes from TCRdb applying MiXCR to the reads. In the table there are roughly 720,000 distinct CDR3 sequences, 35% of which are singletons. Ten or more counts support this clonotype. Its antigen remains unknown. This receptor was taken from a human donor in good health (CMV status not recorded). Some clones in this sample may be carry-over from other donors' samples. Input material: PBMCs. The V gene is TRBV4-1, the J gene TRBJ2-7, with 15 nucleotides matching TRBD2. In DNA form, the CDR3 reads TGCGCCAGCAGCCAGGGACTAGCGGGAGGTTACGAGCAGTACTTC. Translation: CASSQGLAGGYEQYF.